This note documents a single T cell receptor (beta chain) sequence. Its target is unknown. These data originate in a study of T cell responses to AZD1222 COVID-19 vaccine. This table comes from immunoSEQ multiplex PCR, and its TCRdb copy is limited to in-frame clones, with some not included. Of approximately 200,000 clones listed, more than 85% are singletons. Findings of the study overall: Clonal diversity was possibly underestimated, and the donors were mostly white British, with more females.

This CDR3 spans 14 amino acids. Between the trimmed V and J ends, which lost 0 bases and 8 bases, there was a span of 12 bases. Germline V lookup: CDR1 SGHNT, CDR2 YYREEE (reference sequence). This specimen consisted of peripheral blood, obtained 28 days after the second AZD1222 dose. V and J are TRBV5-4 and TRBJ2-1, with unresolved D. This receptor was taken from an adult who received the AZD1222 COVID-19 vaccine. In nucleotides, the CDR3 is TGTGCCAGCAGCTTGGGAGGTAGCCGGGATGAGCAGTTCTTC. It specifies CASSLGGSRDEQFF.